This TCR beta chain was observed in a study of CD8+ T cells in alopecia areata. Study in general: Each day, treated patients took oral tofacitinib twice, at 5 to 10 mg per dose. Tofacitinib dosing lasted 6 to 18 months, which was then followed by 6 months off drug.

Study results and caveats: The study found TCR sharing across patients less clear than in mice, possibly for HLA reasons.

Both peripheral blood and punch biopsies of lesional scalp skin were obtained from patients who had alopecia areata. Isolated RNA was reverse transcribed into cDNA used as the sequencing template. Profiling relied on immunoSEQ multiplex PCR, and the TCRdb table lists in-frame clones only, not all of them. The table records 150,000 to 190,000 clones, 40% to 60% of them present only once. Details on this clone: Its antigen is unidentified.

Trimming stripped 5 bases from V and 3 bases from J, with 8 bases between. There are 13 residues in the CDR3. CDR1 and CDR2 from the germline V gene are LNHNV and YYDKDF (reference sequence). This specimen consisted of CD8+ T cells sorted from blood, obtained at week 0. The sequence was collected from a human donor with alopecia areata. The chain combines TRBV15 with TRBJ1-3; D is unclear. The CDR3 is CATSVYSGNTIYF. CDR3 nucleotide sequence: TGTGCCACCAGCGTCTACAGTGGAAACACCATATATTTT. Combining the CDR3 with reference TRBV15 and TRBJ1-3 gives the whole variable domain DAMVIQNPRYQVTQFGKPVTLSCSQTLNHNVMYWYQQKSSQAPKLLFHYYDKDFNNEADTPDNFQSRRPNTSFCFLDIRSPGLGDTAMYLCATSVYSGNTIYFGEGSWLTVV.